The T cell receptor (beta chain) under discussion was sequenced for a study of T cell responses to AZD1222 COVID-19 vaccine. From germline, CDR1 is MDHEN and CDR2 SYDVKM. The junction had 7 bases not matched to a gene; V was cut back by 2 bases and J by 4 bases. This CDR3 region has 15 residues. As regards this clone: Antigen unknown.

Only in-frame clones appear in the TCRdb table, and some are missing; sequencing was by immunoSEQ multiplex PCR. The sample lists some 120,000 clones; 94% were seen once. Study-wide findings and caveats: Among spike-specific TCRs, nearly half reportedly target unmutated variant regions. Spike-specific TCR breadth and depth rose after two AZD1222 doses. Just 5 to 7 people given AZD1222 tested seropositive at baseline. Most donors were white British and more were female, and clonal diversity was possibly underestimated.

The chain combines TRBV28 with TRBJ1-1; 7 bases are shared with TRBD1. The TCR originated in an adult in good health. The specimen comprised peripheral blood, sampled on day 0 of AZD1222 vaccination. The DNA for the CDR3 is TGTGCCAGCAGTTTACTAGGGGGCTCTGGCACTGAAGCTTTCTTT. Residues: CASSLLGGSGTEAFF.